Listed below are T cell receptor beta chains from one sample, sequenced in a study of CXCR3-negative and CXCR3-positive naive CD8 T cells. From the 5' RACE reads, TCRdb lists one entry per CDR3 protein and no DNA. In total, the table holds roughly 6,000 distinct CDR3 sequences. Sequences were obtained from naive CXCR3+ CD8+ T cells from blood. Every receptor here comes from a human donor in good health. Some clones in this sample may be carry-over from other donors' samples. Each CDR3 is given with its conserved first and last residue. Part of the rows lack a size; the others show once, few, many or a class for expanded clones.

clone_size	v_call	j_call	cdr3_aa
medium-sized	TRBV20-1	TRBJ2-7	CSANDRLAPSYEQYF
medium-sized	TRBV2	TRBJ2-7	CASSEREIDEQYF
-	TRBV4-2	TRBJ2-1	CASSQPGAGSEQFF
medium-sized	TRBV2	TRBJ2-7	CASSEGPVSYEQYF
medium-sized	TRBV7-6	TRBJ2-5	CASSVAAYVETQYF
medium-sized	TRBV25-1	TRBJ2-3	CASSESPDTQYF
medium-sized	TRBV29-1	TRBJ1-1	CSSEGGGSNTEAFF
medium-sized	TRBV27	TRBJ2-7	CASSLTTGAYEQYF
medium-sized	TRBV21-1	TRBJ2-1	CASSERRTSGRSNEQFF
-	TRBV14	TRBJ2-5	CASSSTSSEETQYF
-	TRBV12-3/TRBV12-4	TRBJ2-5	CASSLVYHEETQYF
medium-sized	TRBV29-1	TRBJ1-1	CSVAVGETGVNTEAFF
-	TRBV19	TRBJ1-4	CASSVTGTELNEKLFF
-	TRBV2	TRBJ1-1	CASSDDRLEAFF
medium-sized	TRBV29-1	TRBJ2-5	CSASTGDLQETQYF
-	TRBV4-1	TRBJ2-1	CASSQGPVGGSSYNEQFF
-	TRBV11-3	TRBJ1-1	CASSFALTEAFF
medium-sized	TRBV19	TRBJ2-1	CASSILLSSYNEQFF
medium-sized	TRBV2	TRBJ2-1	CASTSGWAEQFF
medium-sized	TRBV7-9	TRBJ2-5	CASSLAGLAAQETQYF
-	TRBV15	TRBJ2-3	CATSTRFVGSDPKYF
-	TRBV2	TRBJ1-1	CAGSGGETEAFF
-	TRBV12-3/TRBV12-4	TRBJ1-1	CASSGKGNTEAFF
-	TRBV11-2	TRBJ1-1	CASRRAQGITEAFF
-	TRBV28	TRBJ2-1	CASSFSSSYNEQFF
medium-sized	TRBV2	TRBJ1-2	CAGGDRNLNYGYTF
-	TRBV19	TRBJ1-1	CASSPGQGTTEAFF
-	TRBV13	TRBJ2-2	CASSRPESEGGIGELFF
-	TRBV7-9	TRBJ1-6	CASSSGYSPLHF
-	TRBV29-1	TRBJ2-1	CSDRLAAAFLPGQFF
-	TRBV27	TRBJ2-2	CASRPGLAGDGTGELFF
medium-sized	TRBV2	TRBJ1-1	CASSPDNSRMEAFF
-	TRBV5-1	TRBJ1-1	CASSFLGPNTEAFF
medium-sized	TRBV20-1	TRBJ2-1	CSARMREGGNEQFF
-	TRBV5-1	TRBJ2-7	CASSSTSGSSYEQYF
medium-sized	TRBV28	TRBJ2-1	CASKTTWVPNEQFF
medium-sized	TRBV20-1	TRBJ1-6	CSVLDTMGSPLHF
medium-sized	TRBV7-9	TRBJ1-1	CASSLGGEAFF
medium-sized	TRBV4-3	TRBJ1-3	CASSQDLWSAGNTIYF
medium-sized	TRBV29-1	TRBJ2-3	CSAEGLAGDTDTQYF
medium-sized	TRBV15	TRBJ2-7	CATSSTGTQQYF
medium-sized	TRBV19	TRBJ2-1	CASSPRTGDEQFF
medium-sized	TRBV27	TRBJ2-7	CASSLGMGLAGLYSYEQYF
medium-sized	TRBV3-1	TRBJ1-2	CASSQDRGQIYGYTF
-	TRBV6-5	TRBJ2-7	CASSPGLAGYEQYF
medium-sized	TRBV5-1	TRBJ1-1	CASSIGTEAFF
medium-sized	TRBV7-6	TRBJ1-4	CASSAGHQGRTYIHEKLFF
-	TRBV6-1	TRBJ1-1	CASSEGQWTGDSEAFF
medium-sized	TRBV3-1	TRBJ2-3	CASSRTEDTQYF
-	TRBV7-3	TRBJ2-3	CASSYGQGDTDTQYF